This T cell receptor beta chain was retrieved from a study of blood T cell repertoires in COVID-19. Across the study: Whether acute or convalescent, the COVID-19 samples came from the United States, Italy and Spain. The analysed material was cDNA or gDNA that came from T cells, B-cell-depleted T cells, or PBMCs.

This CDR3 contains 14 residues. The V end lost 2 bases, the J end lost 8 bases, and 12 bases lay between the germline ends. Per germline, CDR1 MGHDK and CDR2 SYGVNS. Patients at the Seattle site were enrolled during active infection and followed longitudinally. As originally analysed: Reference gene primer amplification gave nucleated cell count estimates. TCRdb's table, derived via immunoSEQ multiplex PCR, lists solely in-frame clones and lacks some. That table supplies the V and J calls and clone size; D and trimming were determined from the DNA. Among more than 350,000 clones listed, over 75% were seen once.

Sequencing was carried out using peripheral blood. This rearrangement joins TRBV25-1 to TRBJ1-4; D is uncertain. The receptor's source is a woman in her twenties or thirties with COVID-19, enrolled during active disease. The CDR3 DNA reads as TGTGCCAGCAGTGAAGGAGGGCCTCCCGAAAAACTGTTTTTT. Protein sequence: CASSEGGPPEKLFF.